Listed below are T cell receptor beta chains from one sample, sequenced in a study of blood T cell repertoires in COVID-19. Clones were sequenced by immunoSEQ multiplex PCR, and TCRdb holds only the in-frame ones, with some missing. The sample shows 300,000 to 400,000 clones, approximately 88% of them seen only once. The sequencing input was peripheral blood. The receptor set was obtained from a woman in her 30s with COVID-19, enrolled during active disease. Both conserved end residues are trimmed from each CDR3. D genes are given only for firm matches.

j_gene	d_gene	len	v_gene	CDR3aa
TRBJ2-3	NA	12	TRBV5-1	ASSLGLSADTQY
TRBJ2-5	TRBD1	13	TRBV18	ASSPGTGRQETQY
TRBJ1-1	NA	14	TRBV7-9	ASSLLVTEAGTEAF
TRBJ1-2	NA	12	TRBV19	ASSIDPASYGYT
TRBJ2-5	TRBD1	12	TRBV18	ASSPGQGWETQY
TRBJ1-4	NA	12	TRBV19	ASRPRGEEEKLF
TRBJ1-1	NA	11	TRBV4-1	ASSQERNTEAF
TRBJ2-5	TRBD2	14	TRBV11-3	ASSAGTSGGGETQY
TRBJ1-1	NA	11	TRBV2	ASRRESGSEAF
TRBJ2-3	NA	14	TRBV6-2/TRBV6-3	ASSSNEVAGTDTQY
TRBJ2-4	TRBD1	18	TRBV5-1	ASSSGQGSYALLGKNIQY
TRBJ2-3	TRBD2	13	TRBV5-1	ASSFFSGGADTQY
TRBJ1-1	NA	11	TRBV9	ASSPLANTEAF
TRBJ2-1	NA	13	TRBV19	ASSQSGDRDNEQF
TRBJ1-3	NA	14	TRBV9	ASSETGGYSGNTIY
TRBJ2-1	TRBD1	11	TRBV6-6	ATKDRGDNEQF
TRBJ1-2	TRBD1	14	TRBV2	ASTAGQGNGNYGYT
TRBJ2-1	TRBD1	12	TRBV11-2	ASSLEGRQGGQF
TRBJ2-2	NA	11	TRBV28	ASRIQGPGELF
TRBJ1-1	TRBD1	13	TRBV29-1	SVPTRRGLNTEAF
TRBJ2-3	NA	14	TRBV18	ASSPTPGVTTDTQY
TRBJ1-1	NA	12	TRBV29-1	SANDRLLDTEAF
TRBJ1-2	TRBD1	10	TRBV28	ASRATGDGYT
TRBJ1-2	NA	10	TRBV19	ASSAGQYGYT
TRBJ2-1	TRBD1	13	TRBV2	ASSPTGGPYNEQF
TRBJ1-2	TRBD1	11	TRBV6-6	ASRQGKGYGYT
TRBJ1-4	NA	14	TRBV10-1	ANITLKGATNEKLF
TRBJ2-2	TRBD2	14	TRBV7-6	ASSLVGGANTGELF
TRBJ1-2	TRBD1	11	TRBV5-6	ASSLLQGDGYT
TRBJ1-1	TRBD1	14	TRBV4-1	ASSQDPQGLDREAF
TRBJ2-5	NA	14	TRBV7-6	ASSLMQGAGQETQY
TRBJ1-1	TRBD1	13	TRBV11-2	ASSQRQGRYTEAF
TRBJ1-1	TRBD1	13	TRBV4-1	ASSHRDRGGTEAF
TRBJ2-6	NA	16	TRBV24-1	ATSDGYRSSSGANVLT
TRBJ1-1	NA	12	TRBV18	ASSLEGRDTEAF
TRBJ2-1	TRBD2	15	TRBV5-4	ASSFGLAGGQYNEQF
TRBJ2-3	NA	16	TRBV6-1	ASSEAAGARNPTDTQY
TRBJ2-7	TRBD2	13	TRBV7-9	ASSSEVAGPYEQY
TRBJ1-1	NA	11	TRBV30	AWSGGANTEAF
TRBJ1-2	NA	9	TRBV29-1	SCSDNYGYT
TRBJ1-1	NA	14	TRBV6-1	ASSEALEAVDTEAF
TRBJ1-2	NA	14	TRBV12-5	ASGLPGGEARYGYT
TRBJ1-2	NA	11	TRBV2	AASQGINYGYT
TRBJ1-1	NA	13	TRBV30	AWSGPRTGNTEAF
TRBJ2-3	NA	12	TRBV13	ASSPTARTDTQY
TRBJ1-5	TRBD1	14	TRBV3-1/TRBV3-2	ASSQGPTGVNQPQH
TRBJ1-1	NA	12	TRBV11-2	ASSPRRGNTEAF
TRBJ2-2	TRBD1	13	TRBV30	AWTRQGPNTGELF
TRBJ2-7	TRBD2	14	TRBV6-2/TRBV6-3	ASSPPRAGERYEQY
TRBJ1-1	TRBD1	11	TRBV18	ASSPEQGNEAF
TRBJ2-7	NA	13	TRBV4-3	ASSPSYSSSYEQY
TRBJ1-1	NA	12	TRBV6-5	ASSKGGMNTEAF
TRBJ1-1	NA	9	TRBV5-6	ASSLAIEAF